This T cell receptor beta chain is drawn from a study of identical twins. The study, taken as a whole, reports: Beta out-of-frame sequences displayed a weaker excess of sharing between twins. For zero-insertion analyses, partial confounding could come from invariant MAIT and iNKT cells. Monozygotic twins shared more out-of-frame TCR alpha than recombination models predicted.

V lost 7 bases and J lost 7; bases outside the gene matches: 8. CDR3 length: 15 residues. Germline V gives CDR1 SGHDN, CDR2 FVKESK. For this clonotype: Antigen unknown.

Template switching supplied a universal primer site; unique molecular identifiers were carried on the cDNA. Via MiXCR, TCRdb re-called the 5' RACE reads, giving one row per CDR3 protein. The sample yields more than 650,000 distinct CDR3 sequences, around 6% seen once. The sequenced material came from naive T cells sorted from blood. V and J are TRBV14 and TRBJ1-4, with 11 bases aligning to TRBD1. This TCR came from a man aged 18 to 30 in good health. CDR3 nucleotides: TGTGCCAGCACCCGGGGACAGGGGGACGGTGAAAAACTGTTTTTT. Its protein product is CASTRGQGDGEKLFF.